The 21 T cell receptor beta chains reported below all come from one sample, sequenced in a study of CD8 T cells in ankylosing spondylitis. Whole-study findings and limits: For ankylosing spondylitis blood, a TCR beta motif of 7 or 8 highly homologous variants appeared characteristic.

TCRdb independently ran MiXCR on the 5' RACE reads; one entry per CDR3 protein. The sample has some 840,000 distinct CDR3 sequences, about 11% seen once. For these receptors, no antigen is known. The source material was blood, either unsorted or a sorted T cell fraction (not recorded which). The receptors derive from a male donor with ankylosing spondylitis.

The sample holds many counts of this clonotype. The genes are TRBV20-1 and TRBJ1-1; D gene ambiguous. Trimming removed 3 bases at V and 2 bases at J, with 10 bases between. Germline loops: CDR1 DFQATT, CDR2 SNEGSKA (reference sequence). The CDR3 loop spans 13 amino acids. CDR3 in amino acids: CSARRVINTEAFF. The CDR3 DNA reads TGCAGTGCTAGGAGGGTAATCAACACTGAAGCTTTCTTT.

This chain connects TRBV5-6 to TRBJ1-2; weak D call: TRBD1 (5 bases). Germline lookup yields CDR1 SGHDT and CDR2 YYEEEE. This CDR3 spans 15 amino acids. Trimming left V 0 bases short and J 4 bases short, with 13 bases between. In DNA, the CDR3 is TGTGCCAGCAGCTTGGGAGGGGTAGCCGGCTATGGCTACACCTTC. The encoded protein is CASSLGGVAGYGYTF.

This chain links TRBV29-1 with TRBJ1-2; D call uncertain. Deletions cut 5 bases from V and 8 bases from J, with 9 bases between. This CDR3 comprises 10 residues. Germline CDR1 is SQVTM and CDR2 is ANQGSEA. DNA for the CDR3: TGCAGCGTTTCAGAAAACGGCTACACCTTC. Amino acids: CSVSENGYTF.

This clonotype appeared a few times. J is TRBJ1-4 and V is TRBV5-1; 8 bases are a match to TRBD1. Germline loops: CDR1 SGHRS, CDR2 YFSETQ. This CDR3 region has 15 residues. The trim removed 2 bases at V and 4 bases at J, leaving 4 bases unmatched. CDR3 sequence (DNA): TGCGCCAGCAGCTTCGGACAGGGTGATAATGAAAAACTGTTTTTT. It is translated as CASSFGQGDNEKLFF.

This clonotype was observed a handful of times. The genes are TRBV5-6 and TRBJ2-1; 8 bases line up with TRBD1. J gave up 6 bases and V 1 base, and 15 bases lay outside the gene matches. Germline assignment: CDR1 SGHDT and CDR2 YYEEEE. The CDR3 runs to 18 residues. This chain's CDR3 is CASSLLALGQEGGNEQFF. CDR3 sequence (DNA): TGTGCCAGCAGCTTGCTGGCCTTGGGACAGGAGGGGGGCAATGAGCAGTTCTTC.

V gene TRBV5-1 combines with J gene TRBJ2-7; no firm D call. The CDR3 runs to 13 residues. V gave up 4 bases and J gave up 6 bases, with 14 bases separating them. Germline V gives CDR1 SGHRS, CDR2 YFSETQ. The CDR3, as DNA: TGCGCCAGCAGCCGGGTCACTTTGAGCGAGCAGTACTTC. Protein product: CASSRVTLSEQYF.

The chain joins TRBV18 to TRBJ2-2, with D maybe TRBD1 (6 bases). The CDR3 is made up of 12 amino acids. In germline, CDR1 is KGHSH, CDR2 LQKENI. Trimming took 10 bases from V and 7 from J, leaving 13 bases between them. The CDR3 protein is CATRQAGGELFF. The CDR3 nucleotides read TGTGCCACCAGACAGGCCGGCGGGGAGCTGTTTTTT.

This clonotype was seen a handful of times. J is TRBJ2-7 and V is TRBV7-3, with D unresolved. This CDR3 comprises 13 residues. V was shortened by 0 bases and J by 4 bases, with 7 bases between the two germline ends. The germline CDR1 and CDR2 sequences are SGHTA and FQGTGA. CDR3 DNA sequence: TGTGCCAGCAGCTTAACTCCAGAGTACGAGCAGTACTTC. Translating it yields CASSLTPEYEQYF. The entire variable domain, with the rest obtained from reference TRBV7-3 and TRBJ2-7, is as follows: GAGVSQTPSNKVTEKGKYVELRCDPISGHTALYWYRQSLGQGPEFLIYFQGTGAADDSGLPNDRFFAVRPEGSVSTLKIQRTERGDSAVYLCASSLTPEYEQYFGPGTRLTVT.

The chain has TRBV7-2 and TRBJ2-1; 8 bases agree with TRBD1. This CDR3 is 15 amino acids long. V shed 3 bases and J 8 bases; nucleotides not matched to a gene: 9. Germline V lookup: CDR1 SGHTA, CDR2 FQGNSA. CDR3 residues: CASSLFGQGVHEQFF. The DNA for the CDR3 is TGTGCCAGCAGCTTGTTCGGACAGGGTGTGCATGAGCAGTTCTTC.

This clonotype was recorded at least ten times. V and J are TRBV3-1 and TRBJ2-5; D possibly corresponds to TRBD2 (5 bases). CDR1 is LGHDT and CDR2 is YNNKEL in the germline V gene (reference sequence). This CDR3 is built from 15 residues. The V gene lost 0 bases and the J gene lost 3 bases, with 11 bases spanning the gap. Here the CDR3 DNA reads TGTGCCAGCAGCCAAGAGATTTCGACTAAAGAGACCCAGTACTTC. Its translation is CASSQEISTKETQYF.

This clonotype has only a few counts. The chain couples TRBV9 to TRBJ2-3; D uncertain. Trimming left V 2 bases short and J 9 bases short, with 10 bases between. CDR3 length: 12 amino acids. Germline CDR1 is SGDLS and CDR2 is YYNGEE. The CDR3 region has the DNA TGTGCCAGCAGCGTCGGCCAGCTCACGCAGTATTTT. This gives the protein CASSVGQLTQYF.

The chain has TRBV12-3 or TRBV12-4 and TRBJ2-7, with 7 bases that match TRBD2. CDR3 length: 15 amino acids. Unmatched junction bases numbered 7, after V lost 5 bases and J lost 0 bases. The CDR3 reads CASSETQRGSYEQYF. The CDR3 DNA follows: TGTGCCAGCAGTGAAACCCAGCGGGGCTCCTACGAGCAGTACTTC.

The table lists this clonotype with many counts. J is TRBJ2-7 and V is TRBV29-1; D unresolved. Per germline, CDR1 SQVTM and CDR2 ANQGSEA. The length of the CDR3 is 13 residues. The V gene lost 1 base and the J gene lost 1 base, with 8 bases spanning the gap. The CDR3: CSVEAASSYEQYF. The CDR3 nucleotides are TGCAGCGTTGAAGCGGCGTCTTCCTACGAGCAGTACTTC.

In its sample, this clonotype was seen many times. The chain combines TRBV20-1 with TRBJ2-1; D ambiguous. This CDR3 comprises 11 residues. The V and J ends lost 3 bases and 4 bases respectively, with 4 bases between them. Looked up from germline, CDR1 is DFQATT and CDR2 is SNEGSKA (reference sequence). CDR3 sequence reads: CSARGYNEQFF. The CDR3 nucleotides are TGCAGTGCTAGGGGGTACAATGAGCAGTTCTTC.

Many counts were recorded for this clonotype. For the CDR3, the DNA is TGTGCCAGCAGCCGGGCATGGCGAACCGGGGAGCTGTTTTTT. Protein sequence: CASSRAWRTGELFF. V and J are TRBV7-2 and TRBJ2-2; the D is unclear. This CDR3 is built from 14 residues. V was trimmed by 5 bases and J by 5 bases, leaving 12 bases between them. From germline, CDR1 is SGHTA and CDR2 FQGNSA. The complete variable domain, with remaining parts taken from reference TRBV7-2 and TRBJ2-2, reads GAGVSQSPSNKVTEKGKDVELRCDPISGHTALYWYRQSLGQGLEFLIYFQGNSAPDKSGLPSDRFSAERTGGSVSTLTIQRTQQEDSAVYLCASSRAWRTGELFFGEGSRLTVL.

This clonotype turned up a few times. The V gene is TRBV6-1, the J gene TRBJ1-1; D remains unclear. The CDR3 contains 13 residues. Per the germline V gene, CDR1 is MNHNS and CDR2 is SASEGT. Deletions cut 1 base from V and 6 bases from J, with 9 bases between. CDR3 in DNA: TGTGCCAGCAGTGAAGTACCCGATGCTGAAGCTTTCTTT. Its translation: CASSEVPDAEAFF.

With respect to this clonotype: The germline gene is not matched at one end of the junction; a read error may be the cause. The chain employs TRBV4-1 and TRBJ1-5; perhaps TRBD1 as D (5 bases). The CDR3 is made up of 17 amino acids. Per germline, CDR1 MGHRA and CDR2 YSYEKL. CDR3 in DNA: TGCGCCAGCAGCCCCCTCTCATGGGACGGTCACAATCAGCACCAGCATTTT. Amino acid sequence: CASSPLSWDGHNQHQHF.

This clonotype was observed a handful of times. This chain links TRBV15 with TRBJ2-3; 8 bases match TRBD1. Trimming took 3 bases from V and 1 from J; bases not matched to a gene: 9. CDR1 is LNHNV and CDR2 is YYDKDF in the germline V gene (reference sequence). The CDR3 runs to 17 residues. CDR3 region: CATSRQAGGAGTDTQYF. The CDR3 nucleotides are TGTGCCACCAGCAGGCAAGCAGGGGGCGCAGGCACAGATACGCAGTATTTT.

This clonotype has at least ten counts. The genes are TRBV20-1 and TRBJ2-7, with 9 bases identical to TRBD2. This CDR3 comprises 18 residues. With 5 bases clipped from V and 3 bases from J, the junction kept 20 bases outside the gene matches. Germline V gene data show CDR1 as DFQATT and CDR2 as SNEGSKA (reference sequence). CDR3 DNA: TGCAGTGCTCCAGGGGGACTAGCAACCTCTGCGGGTTACTACGAGCAGTACTTC. It encodes CSAPGGLATSAGYYEQYF.

The table lists this clonotype with many counts. The chain carries TRBV20-1 and TRBJ2-1, with unresolved D. The CDR3 has 11 amino acids. Germline loops: CDR1 DFQATT, CDR2 SNEGSKA (reference sequence). Trimming removed 2 bases at V and 4 bases at J, with 3 bases between. In DNA, the CDR3 is TGCAGTGCTAGATTTTACAATGAGCAGTTCTTC. Protein product: CSARFYNEQFF.

The rearrangement uses TRBV20-1 and TRBJ1-4, with no clear D. The CDR3 extends over 12 amino acids. V shed 0 bases and J shed 11 bases, with 10 bases lying between them. Germline V CDR1 and CDR2: DFQATT, SNEGSKA (reference sequence). CDR3 in amino acids: CSARDQTRKLFF. The CDR3 nucleotides are TGCAGTGCTAGAGATCAAACGAGGAAACTGTTTTTT.